Listed here are 7 T cell receptor beta chains from one sample, sequenced in a study of CXCR3-negative and CXCR3-positive naive CD8 T cells. Libraries were UMI-labeled 5' RACE TRB cDNA. Using the 5' RACE reads, TCRdb records one entry per CDR3 protein without DNA. The sample has 100,000 to 150,000 distinct CDR3 sequences; the top ten hold under 0.5%. The sequencing input was naive CXCR3- CD8+ T cells from blood. Subset in this sample: CD45RO-CCR7+CD27+CD95- naive CD8+ T cells lacking CXCR3 (TNR3-). These receptors were collected from a human donor in good health. Some clones in this sample may be carry-over from other donors' samples.

The chain carries TRBV6-5 and TRBJ2-1; TCRdb indicates TRBD2, and absent DNA this call remains unverified. The length of the CDR3 is 14 residues. In germline, CDR1 is MNHEY, CDR2 SVGAGI. The CDR3 sequence is CASSTREVHNEQFF.

The J gene is TRBJ2-1, the V gene TRBV28; with no DNA, the TCRdb D assignment of TRBD1 cannot be verified. The CDR3 covers 14 residues. CDR1 is MDHEN, CDR2 SYDVKM, per germline. The CDR3 loop reads CASRGGRINNEQFF.

This chain links TRBV11-2 with TRBJ2-5; TCRdb calls TRBD1, which cannot be checked without DNA. The CDR3 is 16 amino acids. CDR1 and CDR2 (germline): SGHAT, FQNNGV. The CDR3 region is CASSRGRDAYQETQYF.

This chain links TRBV6-2 or TRBV6-3 with TRBJ2-7. Germline loops: CDR1 MNHEY, CDR2 SVGEGT. The CDR3 is made up of 14 amino acids. This CDR3 is CASSYAGPSFEQYF.

This chain uses TRBV29-1 with TRBJ1-1; the TCRdb call, TRBD1, lacks DNA for checking. This CDR3 spans 14 amino acids. Germline CDR1 is SQVTM and CDR2 is ANQGSEA. CDR3 protein: CSVEVTGVGTEAFF.

V and J are TRBV4-1 and TRBJ1-6. Looked up from germline, CDR1 is MGHRA and CDR2 is YSYEKL. The CDR3 consists of 15 residues. CDR3 amino acids: CASSQGLGKDSPLHF.

The V and J genes are TRBV20-1 and TRBJ2-3; TCRdb indicates TRBD2, and absent DNA this call remains unverified. The CDR3 has 16 amino acids. Germline V gives CDR1 DFQATT, CDR2 SNEGSKA (reference sequence). This CDR3 is CSARDETSGRPDTQYF.